These 30 T cell receptor beta chains originate from one sample sequenced in a study of T cells in Graves' hyperthyroidism and ophthalmopathy. Amplification of TCR beta CDR3 regions was performed using RNA transcripts as template. First-round RT-PCR of the TCR CDR3 relied on the HTBI primer set. TCRdb called the multiplex PCR reads again in MiXCR, with one record for every CDR3 protein. Of fewer than 400,000 distinct CDR3 sequences detected, roughly 25% appear once; the ten largest clones hold 70% to 75%. What was sequenced was blood. The receptors derive from a man aged 50-59 years with Graves' hyperthyroidism.

The CDR3 bases are TGTGCCAGCAGTTTAAGGGAAACCAGCGGGGGCGACGAGCAGTACTTC. Translated: CASSLRETSGGDEQYF. V usage is TRBV12-3 or TRBV12-4 and J usage is TRBJ2-7; 8 positions match TRBD2. This CDR3 region has 16 residues. The V segment lost 2 bases and the J segment 5 bases; nucleotides outside the gene matches: 11.

The rearrangement uses TRBV5-1 and TRBJ2-4; possible D gene TRBD1, 5 bases. In germline, CDR1 is SGHRS, CDR2 YFSETQ. Trimming took off 5 bases at V and 0 bases at J, with 18 bases between the two ends. The CDR3 has 17 residues. The CDR3 nucleotides are TGCGCCAGCAGTTTCGGGTGGGGCCAGGGAGCCAAAAACATTCAGTACTTC. The encoded protein is CASSFGWGQGAKNIQYF.

The J gene is TRBJ2-7, the V gene TRBV3-1, with TRBD1 as a possible D gene (6 bases). Trimming cost V 5 bases and J 7 bases, with 12 bases left between them. CDR3 length: 12 residues. Germline CDR1 and CDR2: LGHDT and YNNKEL (reference sequence). The CDR3 loop is CASSFMDREQYF. CDR3 in DNA: TGTGCCAGCAGCTTTATGGACAGAGAGCAGTACTTC.

V usage is TRBV13 and J usage is TRBJ2-3, with 10 positions matching TRBD2. With V trimmed by 4 bases and J by 1 base, 11 bases remained unmatched. The CDR3 consists of 18 residues. Germline CDR1 reads PRHDT; CDR2 reads FYEKMQ (reference sequence). CDR3 sequence (DNA): TGTGCCAGCAGCTCTGCGGAGCTAGCGGGAGTCGGCACAGATACGCAGTATTTT. It yields the protein CASSSAELAGVGTDTQYF.

Details on this clonotype: A clone one base away is much larger, so this may be a read error. The V call is TRBV7-2, the J call TRBJ2-1, with 9 bases matching TRBD2. V lost 1 base to trimming and J lost 7 bases; unmatched junction nucleotides: 14. The CDR3 runs to 18 residues. The germline V gene has CDR1 SGHTA and CDR2 FQGNSA. The CDR3 spells CASSLEERGLALSNEQFF. The CDR3 DNA follows: TGTGCCAGCAGCTTAGAAGAGCGGGGACTAGCTCTCTCGAATGAGCAGTTCTTC.

The J gene is TRBJ1-5, the V gene TRBV12-3 or TRBV12-4, with D perhaps matching TRBD1 (5 bases). The CDR3 contains 15 residues. V lost 5 bases and J 3 bases, leaving 14 bases between the germline ends. CDR3 sequence: CASSEVQGLNQPQHF. The CDR3 nucleotides are TGTGCCAGCAGTGAAGTCCAGGGACTCAATCAGCCCCAGCATTTT.

This clonotype was picked up many times. This chain links TRBV11-2 with TRBJ2-7; 9 bases agree with TRBD1. This CDR3 comprises 15 residues. The J segment lost 1 base and the V segment lost 5 bases, leaving 6 bases of the junction unmatched. CDR1 and CDR2 (germline): SGHAT, FQNNGV. In nucleotides, the CDR3 is TGTGCCAGCAGCACAGGGACAGGGTTTTCCTACGAGCAGTACTTC. Protein product: CASSTGTGFSYEQYF.

Many counts were recorded for this clonotype. This chain connects TRBV7-6 to TRBJ2-1; a possible D gene is TRBD1 (5 bases). The germline gives CDR1 SGHVS, CDR2 FNYEAQ. The CDR3 spans 15 residues. V was cut by 2 bases and J by 4 bases, with 12 bases left in between. The CDR3 nucleotides read TGTGCCAGCAGCTTATTAACAGGAGAATACAATGAGCAGTTCTTC. Amino acids: CASSLLTGEYNEQFF. The entire variable domain, with the rest obtained from reference TRBV7-6 and TRBJ2-1, is as follows: GAGVSQSPRYKVTKRGQDVALRCDPISGHVSLYWYRQALGQGPEFLTYFNYEAQQDKSGLPNDRFSAERPEGSISTLTIQRTEQRDSAMYRCASSLLTGEYNEQFFGPGTRLTVL.

The rearrangement links TRBV5-1 to TRBJ2-2, with 9 bases aligning to TRBD1. Looked up from germline, CDR1 is SGHRS and CDR2 is YFSETQ. The CDR3 contains 17 residues. V lost 5 bases to trimming and J lost 4 bases; unmatched junction nucleotides: 12. The CDR3 reads CASRVQGARSVTGELFF. The CDR3 DNA is TGCGCCAGCAGAGTACAGGGGGCTAGGAGTGTCACCGGGGAGCTGTTTTTT.

The chain uses TRBV15 and TRBJ2-7, with D tentatively TRBD2 (6 bases). The CDR3 totals 15 residues. V was cut by 3 bases and J by 4 bases, with 16 bases left in between. Germline V gene sequence: CDR1 LNHNV, CDR2 YYDKDF (reference sequence). This CDR3 reads CATSSPQTGVYEQYF. In nucleotides, the CDR3 is TGTGCCACCAGCAGCCCACAGACGGGGGTTTACGAGCAGTACTTC.

To note about this clonotype: This sequence may be a read error, since a much larger clone differs from it by one base. This chain links TRBV12-3 or TRBV12-4 with TRBJ2-7; D possibly corresponds to TRBD2 (6 bases). The CDR3 covers 13 residues. CDR3 sequence: CVSSLSGLGEQYF. The CDR3 bases are TGTGTCAGCAGCCTTAGCGGTCTGGGCGAGCAGTACTTC.

Many counts were recorded for this clonotype. V usage is TRBV24-1 and J usage is TRBJ2-3; D gene unclear. Trimming took 1 base from V and 2 from J, leaving 18 bases between them. Germline lookup yields CDR1 KGHDR and CDR2 SFDVKD. The CDR3 spans 18 residues. CDR3 residues: CATSDFFWFGPPTDTQYF. DNA of the CDR3: TGTGCCACCAGTGATTTCTTTTGGTTTGGACCACCCACAGATACGCAGTATTTT.

The J gene is TRBJ2-1, the V gene TRBV27, with a weak D call TRBD1 (5 bases). Deletions cut 1 base from V and 9 bases from J, with 13 bases between. The CDR3 runs 14 residues. Germline-derived CDR1 and CDR2 are MNHEY and SMNVEV (reference sequence). The CDR3 loop is CASSLYSGYVEQFF. CDR3 bases: TGTGCCAGCAGTTTATATTCAGGGTACGTTGAGCAGTTCTTC.

This clonotype turned up a few times. This chain uses TRBV7-6 with TRBJ2-5; 7 bases are shared with TRBD2. Germline assignment: CDR1 SGHVS and CDR2 FNYEAQ. V trimming: 2 bases; J trimming: 4 bases; junction bases outside the gene matches: 13. The CDR3 is 17 amino acids. CDR3 sequence: CASSLNSPSSGGETQYF. CDR3 DNA: TGTGCCAGCAGCTTAAATTCGCCTTCATCGGGGGGAGAGACCCAGTACTTC.

This clonotype appeared many times. V usage is TRBV6-1 and J usage is TRBJ1-1; the D gene is possibly TRBD1 (6 bases). The CDR3 totals 17 residues. Germline V gives CDR1 MNHNS, CDR2 SASEGT. Trimming cost V 2 bases and J 1 base, with 17 bases left between them. The chain's CDR3 is CASSESVGGLSNTEAFF. DNA of the CDR3: TGTGCCAGCAGTGAAAGTGTGGGGGGGCTTTCGAACACTGAAGCTTTCTTT.

This clonotype was picked up many times. The chain joins TRBV6-1 to TRBJ2-7; 7 nucleotides align to TRBD2. The CDR3 covers 14 residues. J gave up 4 bases and V 6 bases, and 9 bases lay outside the gene matches. Germline V gene sequence: CDR1 MNHNS, CDR2 SASEGT. The CDR3 spells CASSSGLGPYEQYF. In DNA, the CDR3 is TGTGCCAGCAGCTCAGGACTAGGGCCGTACGAGCAGTACTTC.

This clonotype showed up just a few times. A read error may account for a junction end that differs from germline. The chain joins TRBV15 to TRBJ1-5; D not certain. There are 13 residues in the CDR3. Germline V gene lookup returns CDR1 LNHNV and CDR2 YYDKDF (reference sequence). CDR3 nucleotide sequence: TGTGCCACCAGCAGAAGTCGCAATGAGCCCCAGCATTTT. Amino acid sequence: CATSRSRNEPQHF. Together with reference TRBV15 and TRBJ1-5, the CDR3 gives the full variable domain: DAMVIQNPRYQVTQFGKPVTLSCSQTLNHNVMYWYQQKSSQAPKLLFHYYDKDFNNEADTPDNFQSRRPNTSFCFLDIRSPGLGDTAMYLCATSRSRNEPQHFGDGTRLSIL.

There are a few counts of this clonotype. The chain has TRBV3-1 and TRBJ2-2; D might be TRBD2 (6 bases). CDR1 is LGHDT and CDR2 is YNNKEL in the germline V gene (reference sequence). There are 15 residues in the CDR3. The V gene lost 7 bases and the J gene lost 0 bases, with 12 bases spanning the gap. This CDR3 reads CASTLEGTNTGELFF. CDR3 sequence (DNA): TGTGCCAGCACGTTGGAGGGGACGAACACCGGGGAGCTGTTTTTT.

The chain recombines TRBV28 with TRBJ2-3; D is undetermined. The CDR3 runs to 16 residues. From germline, CDR1 is MDHEN and CDR2 SYDVKM. V was pared by 1 base and J by 3 bases, with 14 bases between. The CDR3, as DNA: TGTGCCAGCAGTTTATCTGGCATTGATTTAACAGATACGCAGTATTTT. Its translation is CASSLSGIDLTDTQYF.

At least ten counts were recorded for this clonotype. The chain recombines TRBV12-3 or TRBV12-4 with TRBJ2-1, with 9 bases aligning to TRBD2. The CDR3 contains 14 residues. The V gene end was trimmed by 3 bases and the J gene end by 6 bases; junction bases not matched to a gene: 3. The CDR3 bases are TGTGCCAGCAGTTTGATGCGGGAGGGCAATGAGCAGTTCTTC. Translating gives CASSLMREGNEQFF.

J is TRBJ1-1 and V is TRBV12-5; D remains unclear. The CDR3 sequence is 12 residues long. Trimming pared 1 base from V and 2 bases from J, leaving 2 bases between. Germline V CDR1 and CDR2: LGHNT, FRNRAP. This CDR3 is CASGLGNTEAFF. CDR3 DNA: TGTGCTAGTGGTTTGGGTAACACTGAAGCTTTCTTT.

Of note for this clonotype: At one end, the junction sequence differs from germline, possibly due to a read error. The chain uses TRBV7-3 and TRBJ2-7; 7 bases are shared with TRBD1. In germline, CDR1 is SGHTA, CDR2 FQGTGA. The CDR3 is 15 amino acids. The CDR3 coding sequence is TGCGCCAGCAGCCAAATAACAGGGGTTCGCCACGAGCAGTACTTC. Amino acid sequence: CASSQITGVRHEQYF. The whole variable domain, filled in from reference TRBV7-3 and TRBJ2-7, reads GAGVSQTPSNKVTEKGKYVELRCDPISGHTALYWYRQSLGQGPEFLIYFQGTGAADDSGLPNDRFFAVRPEGSVSTLKIQRTERGDSAVYLCASSQITGVRHEQYFGPGTRLTVT.

This clonotype has just one count. Just one base apart from a much larger clone, this may be a read error. V is TRBV5-1 and J is TRBJ2-1; 13 nucleotides agree with TRBD2. The CDR3 is 16 residues long. Germline V gene sequence: CDR1 SGHRS, CDR2 YFSETQ. Trimming cost V 3 bases and J 10 bases; bases outside gene matches: 10. CDR3 sequence (DNA): TGCGCCAGCAGCTACTCGATGGGGACTAGCGGGAAGGAGCAGTTCTTC. Translation gives CASSYSMGTSGKEQFF.

This clonotype has ten or more counts. This sequence joins TRBV11-2 and TRBJ2-1, with TRBD2 identical over 13 bases. The CDR3 is made up of 15 amino acids. The ends lost 5 bases at V and 7 bases at J; junction bases unmatched: 5. Germline V gene sequence: CDR1 SGHAT, CDR2 FQNNGV. This CDR3 reads CASSPLAGGENEQFF. The CDR3 DNA sequence: TGTGCCAGCAGCCCACTAGCGGGAGGGGAGAATGAGCAGTTCTTC.

The chain couples TRBV4-1 to TRBJ2-7; 10 bases match TRBD2. The V gene end was trimmed by 0 bases and the J gene end by 0 bases; junction bases not matched to a gene: 2. Germline assignment: CDR1 MGHRA and CDR2 YSYEKL. The CDR3 is 16 amino acids. CDR3 region: CASSQESGRVSYEQYF. CDR3 DNA sequence: TGCGCCAGCAGCCAAGAAAGCGGGAGGGTCTCCTACGAGCAGTACTTC.

This clonotype has at least ten counts. The chain combines TRBV20-1 with TRBJ2-6; no firm D call. Germline V CDR1 and CDR2: DFQATT, SNEGSKA (reference sequence). V lost 5 bases and J 0 bases, leaving 14 bases between the germline ends. The CDR3 has 16 amino acids. CDR3 coding DNA: TGCAGTGCTGTCGGACGGAGCCTCTCTGGGGCCAACGTCCTGACTTTC. This encodes CSAVGRSLSGANVLTF.

In this sample, this clonotype turned up many times. The genes are TRBV2 and TRBJ2-7, with TRBD2 as a possible D gene (7 bases). The ends were cut back, 6 bases at V and 4 bases at J, with 22 bases in the middle. The CDR3 contains 16 residues. Germline assignment: CDR1 SNHLY and CDR2 FYNNEI. The CDR3 region is CASRLHGGGLTYEQYF. In DNA, the CDR3 is TGTGCCAGCAGACTACATGGGGGGGGCCTAACGTACGAGCAGTACTTC.

This clonotype turned up a few times. This chain links TRBV6-1 with TRBJ1-5; D remains ambiguous. The V gene's germline CDR1 is MNHNS and CDR2 SASEGT. CDR3 length: 13 residues. Trimming shortened V by 6 bases and J by 5 bases, and 11 bases separated the two germline ends. The CDR3 DNA follows: TGTGCCAGCAGCCCTGGCTATGATCAGCCCCAGCATTTT. This gives the protein CASSPGYDQPQHF.

Details on this clonotype: A much larger clone differs by one base, so this may be a read error. As the CDR3 is not closed by the conserved phenylalanine or tryptophan, this likely results from a read error. This chain connects TRBV12-3 or TRBV12-4 to TRBJ2-5, with a weak D call TRBD2 (6 bases). V lost 4 bases and J 5 bases, leaving 17 bases between the germline ends. The CDR3 length is 15 residues. The CDR3 sequence is CASSSWTPGGETQYI. DNA for the CDR3: TGTGCCAGCAGTTCTTGGACTCCTGGAGGGGAGACCCAGTACATC.

This clonotype was counted a few times. The chain recombines TRBV19 with TRBJ2-1; no clear D. Germline CDR1 is LNHDA and CDR2 is SQIVND (reference sequence). V was cut by 1 base and J by 5 bases, with 12 bases left in between. The CDR3 is 15 amino acids. The CDR3 nucleotides read TGTGCCAGTAGTATAGGAGTCATCACACACAATGAGCAGTTCTTC. Amino acids: CASSIGVITHNEQFF.